This T cell receptor (beta chain) originates from a study of CD8 T cells in Susac syndrome. cDNA came from roughly 0.53 to 1 ug RNA primed by random hexamers. One entry per CDR3 protein, called by TCRdb with MiXCR from the immunoSEQ multiplex PCR reads. The table shows about 75,000 distinct CDR3 sequences, with 94% occurring only once. From germline, CDR1 is MGHRA and CDR2 YSYEKL. CDR3 length: 16 residues. Between the trimmed V and J ends, which lost 1 base and 3 bases, there was a span of 14 bases. The J gene is TRBJ2-3, the V gene TRBV4-1, with D possibly being TRBD2 (5 bases). Sequencing input: CD8+ T cells from PBMCs. This sequence was found in a human donor with Susac syndrome. The CDR3 nucleotides are TGCGCCAGCAGCCAAGTGTTAAGTAGGGAGACAGATACGCAGTATTTT. Translating gives CASSQVLSRETDTQYF.